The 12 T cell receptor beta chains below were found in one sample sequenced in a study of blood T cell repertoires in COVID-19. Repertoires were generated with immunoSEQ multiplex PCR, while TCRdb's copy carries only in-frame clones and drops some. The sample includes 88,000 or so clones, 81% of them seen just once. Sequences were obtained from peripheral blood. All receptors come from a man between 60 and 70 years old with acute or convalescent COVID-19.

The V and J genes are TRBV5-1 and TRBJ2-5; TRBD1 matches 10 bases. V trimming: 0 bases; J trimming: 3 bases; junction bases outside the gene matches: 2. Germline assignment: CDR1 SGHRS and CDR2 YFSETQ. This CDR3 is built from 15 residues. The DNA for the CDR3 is TGCGCCAGCAGCTTGGGGGGACAGGGGAAAGAGACCCAGTACTTC. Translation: CASSLGGQGKETQYF.

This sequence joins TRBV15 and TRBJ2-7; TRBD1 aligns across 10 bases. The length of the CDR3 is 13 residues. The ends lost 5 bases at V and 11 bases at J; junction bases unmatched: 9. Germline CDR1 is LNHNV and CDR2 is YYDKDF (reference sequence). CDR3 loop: CATSGRDRGSKYF. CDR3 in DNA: TGTGCCACCAGCGGACGGGACAGGGGATCGAAGTACTTC.

The CDR3 coding sequence is TGTGCCAGCAGCCAAAGGGGGACAAGAGGCTACGAGCAGTACTTC. Its protein is CASSQRGTRGYEQYF. This chain links TRBV6-5 with TRBJ2-7; the D gene is possibly TRBD1 (6 bases). CDR1 is MNHEY and CDR2 is SVGAGI in the germline V gene. V lost 6 bases and J 3 bases, leaving 18 bases between the germline ends. The CDR3 is made up of 15 amino acids.

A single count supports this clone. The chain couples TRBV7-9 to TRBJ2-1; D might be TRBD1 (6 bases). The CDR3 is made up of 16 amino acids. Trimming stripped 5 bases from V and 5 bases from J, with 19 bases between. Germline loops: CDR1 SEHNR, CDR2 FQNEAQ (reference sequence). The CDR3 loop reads CASSRLRDTPDNEQFF. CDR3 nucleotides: TGTGCCAGCAGCCGTCTCCGGGACACCCCAGACAATGAGCAGTTCTTC. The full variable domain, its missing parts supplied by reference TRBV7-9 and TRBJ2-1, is DTGVSQNPRHKITKRGQNVTFRCDPISEHNRLYWYRQTLGQGPEFLTYFQNEAQLEKSRLLSDRFSAERPKGSFSTLEIQRTEQGDSAMYLCASSRLRDTPDNEQFFGPGTRLTVL.

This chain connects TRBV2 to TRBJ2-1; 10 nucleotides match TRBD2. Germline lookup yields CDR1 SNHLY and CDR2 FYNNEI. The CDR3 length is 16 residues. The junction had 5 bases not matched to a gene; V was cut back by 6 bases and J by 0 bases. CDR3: CASRRSSGSSYNEQFF. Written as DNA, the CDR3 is TGTGCCAGCAGACGGTCTAGCGGGAGCTCCTACAATGAGCAGTTCTTC.

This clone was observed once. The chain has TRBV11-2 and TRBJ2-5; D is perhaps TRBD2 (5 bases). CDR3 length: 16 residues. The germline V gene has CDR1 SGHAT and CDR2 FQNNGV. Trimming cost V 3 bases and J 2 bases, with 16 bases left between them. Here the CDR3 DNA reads TGTGCCAGCAGCTTCGGGTGGGTAGCGAGACAAGAGACCCAGTACTTC. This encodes CASSFGWVARQETQYF. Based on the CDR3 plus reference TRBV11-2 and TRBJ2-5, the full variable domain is EAGVAQSPRYKIIEKRQSVAFWCNPISGHATLYWYQQILGQGPKLLIQFQNNGVVDDSQLPKDRFSAERLKGVDSTLKIQPAKLEDSAVYLCASSFGWVARQETQYFGPGTRLLVL.

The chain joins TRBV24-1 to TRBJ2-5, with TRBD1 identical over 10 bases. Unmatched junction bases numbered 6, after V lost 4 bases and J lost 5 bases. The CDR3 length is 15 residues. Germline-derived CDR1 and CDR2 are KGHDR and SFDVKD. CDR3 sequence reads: CATSDPTGGGETQYF. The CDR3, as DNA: TGTGCCACCAGTGACCCGACAGGGGGCGGGGAGACCCAGTACTTC.

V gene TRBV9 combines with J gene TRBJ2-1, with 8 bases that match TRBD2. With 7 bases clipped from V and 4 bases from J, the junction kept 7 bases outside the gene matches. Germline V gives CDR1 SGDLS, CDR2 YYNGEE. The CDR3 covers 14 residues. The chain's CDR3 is CASALREGYNEQFF. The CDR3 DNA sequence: TGTGCCAGCGCTCTACGGGAGGGATACAATGAGCAGTTCTTC.

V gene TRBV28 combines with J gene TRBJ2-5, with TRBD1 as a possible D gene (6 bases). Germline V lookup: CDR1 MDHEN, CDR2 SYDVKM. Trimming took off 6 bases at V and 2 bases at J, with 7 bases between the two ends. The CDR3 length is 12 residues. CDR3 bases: TGTGCCAGCAGCGGACAGCAAGAGACCCAGTACTTC. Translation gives CASSGQQETQYF.

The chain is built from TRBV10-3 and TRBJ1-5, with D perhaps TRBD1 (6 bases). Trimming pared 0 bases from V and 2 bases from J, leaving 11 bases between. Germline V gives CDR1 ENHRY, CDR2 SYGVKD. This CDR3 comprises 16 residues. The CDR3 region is CAISESGTGRNQPQHF. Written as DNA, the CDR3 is TGTGCCATCAGTGAGTCGGGTACAGGGCGCAATCAGCCCCAGCATTTT.

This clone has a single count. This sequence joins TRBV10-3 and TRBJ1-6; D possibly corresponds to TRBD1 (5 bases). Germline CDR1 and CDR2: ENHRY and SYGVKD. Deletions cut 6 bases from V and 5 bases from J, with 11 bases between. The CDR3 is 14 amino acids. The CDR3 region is CAIRQASNNSPLHF. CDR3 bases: TGTGCCATCAGACAGGCGTCGAATAATTCACCCCTCCACTTT.

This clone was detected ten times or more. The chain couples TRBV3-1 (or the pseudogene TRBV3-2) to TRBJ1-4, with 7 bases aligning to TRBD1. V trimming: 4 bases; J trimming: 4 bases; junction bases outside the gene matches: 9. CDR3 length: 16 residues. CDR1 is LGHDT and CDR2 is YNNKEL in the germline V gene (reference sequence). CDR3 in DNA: TGTGCCAGCAGCCGACTAACCGGGACAGTTAATGAAAAACTGTTTTTT. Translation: CASSRLTGTVNEKLFF.